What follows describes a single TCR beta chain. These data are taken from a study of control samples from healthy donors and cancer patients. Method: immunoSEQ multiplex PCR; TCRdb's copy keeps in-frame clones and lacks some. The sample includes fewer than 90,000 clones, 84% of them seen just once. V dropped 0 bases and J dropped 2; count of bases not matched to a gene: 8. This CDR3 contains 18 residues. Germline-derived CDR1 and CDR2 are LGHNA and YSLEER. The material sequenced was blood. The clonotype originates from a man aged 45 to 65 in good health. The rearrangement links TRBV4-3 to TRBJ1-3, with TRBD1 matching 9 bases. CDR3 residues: CASSQDLQGAGTGNTIYF. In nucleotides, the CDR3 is TGCGCCAGCAGCCAAGACTTACAGGGGGCAGGCACTGGAAACACCATATATTTT.